Listed below are T cell receptor beta chains from one sample, sequenced in a study of T cells in Graves' hyperthyroidism and ophthalmopathy. TCRdb redid the calling of the multiplex PCR reads with MiXCR, one entry per CDR3 protein. Of about 410,000 distinct CDR3 sequences detected, about 14% appear once; the ten largest clones hold around 20%. The sample taken for sequencing was blood. These receptors all stem from a woman aged 30 to 39 with Graves' ophthalmopathy. CDR3s include the opening cysteine and the closing phenylalanine or tryptophan. A D gene is named only where the DNA matches it firmly. Clone size appears in some rows only: once, few, many, or a class for an expanded clone.

>NA|NA|TRBV5-5|TRBJ2-5
TGTGCCAGCAGCTTGGCCGACACACAAGAGACCCAGTACTTC
CASSLADTQETQYF
>TRBD2|many|TRBV27|TRBJ2-3
TGTGCCAGCAGTTTTTTCCCTAAAGCGGGGGGAACCACAGATACGCAGTATTTT
CASSFFPKAGGTTDTQYF
>TRBD2|few|TRBV9|TRBJ2-1
TGTGCCAGCAGCAACAAGGGACTAGCGGGGGGGGAGCAGTTCTTC
CASSNKGLAGGEQFF
>NA|NA|TRBV9|TRBJ1-1
TGTGCCAGCAGAGCCCCTGGAGGGGACACTGAAGCTTTCTTT
CASRAPGGDTEAFF
>TRBD1|many|TRBV28|TRBJ2-7
TGTGCCAGCAGACGGACAGGGCACGCCTACGAGCAGTACTTC
CASRRTGHAYEQYF
>NA|many|TRBV7-8|TRBJ2-7
TGTGCCAGCAGCTCGGACATCTACGAGCAGTACTTC
CASSSDIYEQYF
>NA|many|TRBV7-6|TRBJ2-3
TGTGCCAGCAGCTTAGCGCTCCTTCCGACGTCAACTGTGGATACGCAGTATTTT
CASSLALLPTSTVDTQYF
>NA|many|TRBV9|TRBJ2-7
TGTGCCAGCAGCGTAGGAGGGGACGGCTCCTACGAGCAGTACTTC
CASSVGGDGSYEQYF
>NA|many|TRBV2|TRBJ2-7
TGTGCCAGCAGTCTCAGGGCCCCAGGGCAGTACTTC
CASSLRAPGQYF
>NA|many|TRBV30|TRBJ2-1
TGTGCCTGGAGTGGCCAACAGGGGGGGAATGAGCAGTTCTTC
CAWSGQQGGNEQFF